This paragraph covers one T cell receptor beta chain sequence. Antigen specificity is unknown. Profiled with immunoSEQ multiplex PCR; TCRdb holds only in-frame clones, not every one. Of fewer than 95,000 clones in the sample, roughly nine tenths were seen once. This CDR3 comprises 16 residues. Germline V lookup: CDR1 SGHAT, CDR2 FQNNGV. V lost 4 bases and J lost 3; bases outside the gene matches: 10. The data originate from a study of T cell responses to AZD1222 COVID-19 vaccine. Study observations and caveats: All repertoire sampling was performed exclusively after the peak T cell response. Per reports, nearly half of all spike-specific TCRs target regions that are unmutated in variants.

The sequencing used peripheral blood, collected on day 0 of AZD1222 vaccination. The gene calls are TRBV11-2 and TRBJ2-7; 9 bases map to TRBD1. This TCR was recovered from an adult in good health. This CDR3 is CASSSRQGGNFYEQYF. CDR3 bases: TGTGCCAGCAGCTCTCGACAGGGGGGAAATTTCTACGAGCAGTACTTC.